This T cell receptor (beta chain) was profiled in a study of cytomegalovirus exposure and HLA in healthy donors. PCR amplification relied on 60 Vbeta primers (plus 13 Jbeta primers). Here immunoSEQ multiplex PCR was the method, and the copy in TCRdb shows in-frame clones only, minus some. In the table there are some 200,000 clones, 81% of which are singletons. Per germline, CDR1 SEHNR and CDR2 FQNEAQ (reference sequence). The CDR3 extends over 18 amino acids. For this clone: What it binds is not known. The junction departs from the called germline gene at one end, perhaps through a read error.

Notes on the study in general: Follow-up analysis later connected one missense variant in DCLRE1C with trimming of TCR beta V- and J-genes. It was about 150 TCR beta chains that were listed as cytomegalovirus-associated. In a later analysis, HLA-associated TCR beta chains were more clonally expanded than equally common others.

The sample was PBMCs. This sequence originates from a man in his fifties in good health and CMV-seronegative. This chain joins TRBV7-9 and TRBJ1-3, with D unresolved. The CDR3 spells CSSAAWAGEGITGNTIYF. The CDR3 DNA is TGTTCCAGCGCAGCTTGGGCCGGCGAAGGTATAACAGGAAACACCATATATTTT. Combining the CDR3 with reference TRBV7-9 and TRBJ1-3 gives the whole variable domain DTGVSQNPRHKITKRGQNVTFRCDPISEHNRLYWYRQTLGQGPEFLTYFQNEAQLEKSRLLSDRFSAERPKGSFSTLEIQRTEQGDSAMYLCSSAAWAGEGITGNTIYFGEGSWLTVV.